The 23 T cell receptor beta chains listed next were all sequenced from one sample in a study of T cells in Graves' hyperthyroidism and ophthalmopathy. Using RNA transcripts as the source, TCR beta CDR3 regions were amplified. First-round RT-PCR targeting the TCR CDR3 was performed with the HTBI primer set. TCRdb passed the multiplex PCR reads through MiXCR, listing each CDR3 protein once. The sample consists of around 600,000 distinct CDR3 sequences, around 14% of them appearing once. Sequencing input: blood. The receptors here all came from a woman aged 30 to 39 with Graves' hyperthyroidism.

This clonotype was found many times. The V gene is TRBV3-1, the J gene TRBJ1-1; D ambiguous. Germline CDR1 reads LGHDT; CDR2 reads YNNKEL (reference sequence). Trimming shortened V by 1 base and J by 11 bases, and 11 bases separated the two germline ends. The CDR3 loop spans 12 amino acids. CDR3 sequence (DNA): TGTGCCAGCAGCCAAGGAGGGATCGGGGCTTTCTTT. This gives the protein CASSQGGIGAFF.

This clonotype was picked up many times. V and J are TRBV9 and TRBJ2-3, with TRBD1 matching over 7 bases. With 7 bases clipped from V and 1 base from J, the junction kept 9 bases outside the gene matches. CDR3 length equals 15 residues. Looked up from germline, CDR1 is SGDLS and CDR2 is YYNGEE. This chain's CDR3 is CASCPEGARTDTQYF. The CDR3 region has the DNA TGTGCCAGCTGCCCAGAGGGGGCCCGCACAGATACGCAGTATTTT.

This chain connects TRBV4-1 to TRBJ2-1; a possible D gene is TRBD2 (5 bases). V lost 0 bases and J 6 bases, leaving 15 bases between the germline ends. This CDR3 contains 16 residues. Per the germline V gene, CDR1 is MGHRA and CDR2 is YSYEKL. For the CDR3, the DNA is TGCGCCAGCAGCCAAGATTGGTTTCTGCTAGCCAATGAGCAGTTCTTC. Amino acids: CASSQDWFLLANEQFF.

This clonotype came up many times. Here the CDR3 reads CASSLEAGSRTEAFF. CDR3 nucleotides: TGTGCCAGCAGCTTAGAGGCAGGATCAAGGACTGAAGCTTTCTTT. This chain joins TRBV11-2 and TRBJ1-1; the D is unclear. Germline values: CDR1 SGHAT, CDR2 FQNNGV. This CDR3 contains 15 residues. V dropped 0 bases and J dropped 5 bases, with 13 bases sitting between them.

This clonotype was observed at least ten times. The rearrangement joins TRBV10-3 to TRBJ2-3; 12 bases agree with TRBD2. J gave up 3 bases and V 0 bases, and 1 base lay outside the gene matches. Germline values: CDR1 ENHRY, CDR2 SYGVKD. CDR3 size: 16 residues. The CDR3 here is CAISESTSGSTDTQYF. The CDR3 nucleotides are TGTGCCATCAGTGAGTCGACTAGCGGGAGTACAGATACGCAGTATTTT.

This clonotype was counted ten times or more. The chain has TRBV6-6 and TRBJ2-5, with 7 bases that match TRBD2. The CDR3 covers 14 residues. The V gene's germline CDR1 is MNHNY and CDR2 SVGAGI (reference sequence). Germline trimming cut 2 bases from V and 4 bases from J; bases unmatched to any gene: 4. This CDR3 reads CASSYGGRGETQYF. The CDR3 DNA reads TGTGCCAGCAGTTACGGCGGGAGAGGAGAGACCCAGTACTTC.

This clonotype was seen more than once but under ten times. The chain recombines TRBV7-9 with TRBJ2-1; 14 bases align to TRBD2. J lost 8 bases, V lost 3 bases, and 3 bases had no gene match. The CDR3 runs to 15 residues. Germline V CDR1 and CDR2: SEHNR, FQNEAQ (reference sequence). The CDR3 DNA reads TGTGCCAGCAGCTTTCGACTAGCGGGAGGGGATGAGCAGTTCTTC. Residues: CASSFRLAGGDEQFF.

This clonotype was detected many times. This rearrangement joins TRBV27 to TRBJ2-1; 7 nucleotides line up with TRBD1. From germline, CDR1 is MNHEY and CDR2 SMNVEV (reference sequence). There are 16 residues in the CDR3. After removal of 5 bases from V and 2 bases from J, the junction contained 9 bases not matched to a gene. The CDR3 DNA reads TGTGCCAGCAGTCCCGGGACAGATCTGGCCTACAATGAGCAGTTCTTC. Its protein product is CASSPGTDLAYNEQFF.

This clonotype was detected only a few times. The chain links TRBV27 to TRBJ2-2; a weak D match, TRBD2 (7 bases). The V gene's germline CDR1 is MNHEY and CDR2 SMNVEV (reference sequence). Trimming took off 7 bases at V and 0 bases at J, with 12 bases between the two ends. CDR3 length: 15 amino acids. This chain's CDR3 is CASKGGLANTGELFF. In nucleotides, the CDR3 is TGTGCCAGCAAGGGGGGGCTAGCGAACACCGGGGAGCTGTTTTTT.

This clonotype was found many times. The CDR3 loop is CSVEDAHEQFF. Here the CDR3 DNA reads TGCAGCGTTGAAGATGCCCATGAGCAGTTCTTC. V and J are TRBV29-1 and TRBJ2-1; D is unclear. Deletions cut 0 bases from V and 8 bases from J, with 5 bases between. Germline V gives CDR1 SQVTM, CDR2 ANQGSEA. There are 11 residues in the CDR3.

This clonotype was detected only a few times. The chain links TRBV7-3 to TRBJ2-1; D may be TRBD1 (5 bases). This CDR3 contains 15 residues. The germline CDR1 and CDR2 sequences are SGHTA and FQGTGA. V lost 3 bases and J lost 4, with 13 bases in between. The DNA for the CDR3 is TGTGCCAGCAGCTTCCTCCCACAGGCGTACAATGAGCAGTTCTTC. As protein: CASSFLPQAYNEQFF.

The V gene is TRBV30, the J gene TRBJ1-4, with TRBD1 matching 9 bases. V shed 3 bases and J 5 bases; nucleotides not matched to a gene: 10. Germline V gives CDR1 GTSNPN, CDR2 SVGIG (reference sequence). This CDR3 has 16 amino acids. The CDR3 region has the DNA TGTGCCTGGAGCGCGGGGTGGGACAGGGCCAATGAAAAACTGTTTTTT. Translation gives CAWSAGWDRANEKLFF.

V usage is TRBV7-7 and J usage is TRBJ2-7, with 9 bases aligning to TRBD1. The CDR3 consists of 15 residues. CDR1 is SSHAT, CDR2 FNYEAQ, per germline (reference sequence). The CDR3 DNA sequence: TGTGATAGCAGCCCGAGTGACAGGGGGAACTACGAGCAGTACTTC. Translating it yields CDSSPSDRGNYEQYF.

This clonotype has ten or more counts. The chain couples TRBV30 to TRBJ2-1, with 11 bases that match TRBD2. Losses at the gene ends were 3 bases for V and 5 bases for J; bases not matched to a gene: 3. The CDR3 runs to 14 residues. Per germline, CDR1 GTSNPN and CDR2 SVGIG (reference sequence). The DNA of the CDR3 is TGTGCCTGGAGGGTACTAGCGGGAGACAATGAGCAGTTCTTC. Protein sequence: CAWRVLAGDNEQFF.

This clonotype was detected once. The chain carries TRBV6-5 and TRBJ2-7, with TRBD1 matching over 11 bases. CDR1 is MNHEY, CDR2 SVGAGI, per germline. The ends lost 0 bases at V and 1 base at J; junction bases unmatched: 2. This CDR3 contains 16 residues. The CDR3 sequence: CASSYSRDRGSYEQYF. As DNA, the CDR3 is TGTGCCAGCAGTTACTCGCGGGACAGGGGGTCCTACGAGCAGTACTTC.

The table lists this clonotype with many counts. V is TRBV13 and J is TRBJ2-1; D call uncertain. Germline lookup yields CDR1 PRHDT and CDR2 FYEKMQ (reference sequence). This CDR3 contains 15 residues. V was trimmed by 5 bases and J by 1 base, leaving 12 bases between them. The CDR3 DNA follows: TGTGCCAGCAGCCCTGGCGCAGCGTCCTACAATGAGCAGTTCTTC. This encodes CASSPGAASYNEQFF.

This clonotype was counted at least ten times. The V call is TRBV7-9, the J call TRBJ2-5; TRBD1 might be the D (6 bases). The germline V gene has CDR1 SEHNR and CDR2 FQNEAQ (reference sequence). Between the trimmed V and J ends, which lost 1 base and 1 base, there was a span of 13 bases. CDR3 size: 16 residues. The CDR3 reads CASSLDPGVVQETQYF. The CDR3 DNA sequence: TGTGCCAGCAGCTTAGACCCAGGGGTAGTCCAAGAGACCCAGTACTTC.

The rearrangement links TRBV24-1 to TRBJ2-4, with 9 bases lining up with TRBD2. The CDR3 runs to 18 residues. The ends lost 4 bases at V and 2 bases at J; junction bases unmatched: 11. Germline CDR1 reads KGHDR; CDR2 reads SFDVKD. The CDR3 DNA reads TGTGCCACCAGTGAGACTGACGCGGGAGGGCCGTCCAAAAACATTCAGTACTTC. It yields the protein CATSETDAGGPSKNIQYF.

V gene TRBV6-1 combines with J gene TRBJ1-1; D is ambiguous. In germline, CDR1 is MNHNS, CDR2 SASEGT. This CDR3 has 19 residues. The V gene lost 3 bases and the J gene lost 0 bases, with 23 bases spanning the gap. In DNA form, the CDR3 reads TGTGCCAGCAGTGAGAATCCCACTGGGTTCGATATGGTGAACACTGAAGCTTTCTTT. Translation: CASSENPTGFDMVNTEAFF.

This clonotype came up many times. The chain couples TRBV9 to TRBJ2-5, with TRBD2 matching 13 bases. The CDR3 sequence is 16 residues long. Germline trimming cut 3 bases from V and 1 base from J; bases unmatched to any gene: 3. CDR1 is SGDLS, CDR2 YYNGEE, per germline. DNA for the CDR3: TGTGCCAGCAGCGCCGGACTAGCGGGAGCCCAAGAGACCCAGTACTTC. Protein: CASSAGLAGAQETQYF.

The rearrangement links TRBV6-2 or TRBV6-3 to TRBJ1-2; D is undetermined. The germline V gene encodes CDR1 MNHEY and CDR2 SVGEGT. V lost 2 bases to trimming and J lost 4 bases, with 8 bases between them. The CDR3 sequence is 13 residues long. This CDR3 is CASSYERIYGYTF. The CDR3 nucleotides read TGTGCCAGCAGTTACGAGCGGATCTATGGCTACACCTTC.

The rearrangement links TRBV2 to TRBJ2-3; 7 positions agree with TRBD2. The ends lost 3 bases at V and 5 bases at J; junction bases unmatched: 8. The CDR3 sequence is 15 residues long. Germline V gene data show CDR1 as SNHLY and CDR2 as FYNNEI. The CDR3 coding sequence is TGTGCCAGCAGTGACGTGGGAGGGTCAGGAGATACGCAGTATTTT. Protein: CASSDVGGSGDTQYF. The variable domain in full, with the rest retrieved from reference TRBV2 and TRBJ2-3, is EPEVTQTPSHQVTQMGQEVILRCVPISNHLYFYWYRQILGQKVEFLVSFYNNEISEKSEIFDDQFSVERPDGSNFTLKIRSTKLEDSAMYFCASSDVGGSGDTQYFGPGTRLTVL.

This chain uses TRBV5-4 with TRBJ2-7; 7 bases are shared with TRBD2. Germline trimming cut 2 bases from V and 5 bases from J; bases unmatched to any gene: 10. Germline lookup yields CDR1 SGHNT and CDR2 YYREEE (reference sequence). The CDR3 is 15 amino acids. CDR3 coding DNA: TGTGCCAGCAGCTTACGACTAGCAGAGTTCGACGAGCAGTACTTC. Encoded protein: CASSLRLAEFDEQYF.